This T cell receptor (beta chain) was captured by sequencing in a study of T cells in Graves' hyperthyroidism and ophthalmopathy. Amplified regions were TCR beta CDR3 sequences from RNA transcripts. TCR CDR3 underwent first-round RT-PCR with the HTBI primer set. Each CDR3 protein gets one entry after TCRdb re-called the multiplex PCR reads with MiXCR. The top ten clones hold 16% of a sample with 690,000 or so distinct CDR3 sequences, around a sixth of them seen once. The CDR3 is made up of 17 amino acids. V lost 3 bases to trimming and J lost 5 bases; unmatched junction nucleotides: 9. The V gene's germline CDR1 is DFQATT and CDR2 SNEGSKA (reference sequence).

The sample was blood. This clonotype was sampled from a woman aged 45-60 years with Graves' hyperthyroidism that later progressed to Graves' ophthalmopathy. This chain joins TRBV20-1 and TRBJ2-1, with 14 bases lining up with TRBD2. The CDR3, as DNA: TGCAGTGCTAGGGCCGGCCAGACTAGCGGGGGGGACAATGAGCAGTTCTTC. Its translation: CSARAGQTSGGDNEQFF.